A single sample gave rise to the 32 T cell receptor beta chains below, sequenced in a study of T-cell memory formation after mild COVID-19. Using its own MiXCR run on the 5' RACE reads, TCRdb lists one record per CDR3 protein. The sample contains about 470,000 distinct CDR3 sequences, 15% to 20% of which appear only once. The sample was PBMCs or a T cell subset sorted from them (not recorded which). The receptors originated from an adult woman who had mild COVID-19 (a few samples of this study predate the infection). Cell type and time point are not known.

This clonotype appeared a few times. The chain employs TRBV24-1 and TRBJ2-1, with 8 nucleotides matching TRBD1. Germline CDR1 reads KGHDR; CDR2 reads SFDVKD. The CDR3 length is 16 residues. V dropped 3 bases and J dropped 7; count of bases not matched to a gene: 10. The DNA for the CDR3 is TGTGCCACCAGTGATGTCAGGGGGCGCAGTCAAAATGAGCAGTTCTTC. It encodes CATSDVRGRSQNEQFF.

This clonotype occurred a few times. An end of the junction differs from the germline gene, which may be a read error. This rearrangement joins TRBV25-1 to TRBJ1-2, with D tentatively TRBD1 (5 bases). CDR1 is MGHDK, CDR2 SYGVNS, per germline. The CDR3 spans 13 residues. The CDR3 bases are TGTGCCAGCAGCGAATGGGGGAGCTATGGCTACACCTTC. Protein sequence: CASSEWGSYGYTF.

The chain uses TRBV4-3 and TRBJ2-5; D gene unclear. This CDR3 is 13 amino acids long. Trimming removed 0 bases from V and 4 bases from J, with 6 bases in between. Looked up from germline, CDR1 is LGHNA and CDR2 is YSLEER. CDR3 nucleotide sequence: TGCGCCAGCAGCCAAGATGCGAGAGAGACCCAGTACTTC. Residues: CASSQDARETQYF.

This clonotype showed up just a few times. The CDR3 region is CASIYDRAIRNEQFF. The CDR3 bases are TGTGCCAGCATCTACGACAGGGCAATAAGGAATGAGCAGTTCTTC. The rearrangement uses TRBV6-1 and TRBJ2-1, with 7 positions matching TRBD1. J was trimmed by 7 bases and V by 7 bases; bases with no gene match: 13. The CDR3 extends over 15 amino acids. Germline lookup yields CDR1 MNHNS and CDR2 SASEGT.

The sample holds many counts of this clonotype. The genes are TRBV6-1 and TRBJ1-1, with D maybe TRBD1 (6 bases). Germline V CDR1 and CDR2: MNHNS, SASEGT. V lost 5 bases and J 4 bases, leaving 11 bases between the germline ends. This CDR3 contains 13 residues. The CDR3 DNA sequence: TGTGCCAGCAGTACACAGGGCGGCACTGAAGCTTTCTTT. The encoded protein is CASSTQGGTEAFF.

The chain links TRBV25-1 to TRBJ2-4, with unresolved D. The CDR3 loop spans 15 amino acids. The germline CDR1 and CDR2 sequences are MGHDK and SYGVNS. V lost 1 base, J lost 1 base, and 8 bases lay in between. CDR3 sequence (DNA): TGTGCCAGCAGTGAATCAGAATTGGCCAAAAACATTCAGTACTTC. Protein product: CASSESELAKNIQYF.

The chain employs TRBV7-9 and TRBJ1-2; D remains unclear. CDR1 is SEHNR and CDR2 is FQNEAQ in the germline V gene (reference sequence). Trimming took off 3 bases at V and 5 bases at J, with 10 bases between the two ends. The CDR3 is 13 amino acids. Here the CDR3 DNA reads TGTGCCAGCAGCTTTTCCGAGGGATATGGCTACACCTTC. This gives the protein CASSFSEGYGYTF.

This clonotype has only a few counts. V and J are TRBV20-1 and TRBJ2-7; 9 nucleotides align to TRBD2. In germline, CDR1 is DFQATT, CDR2 SNEGSKA (reference sequence). The CDR3 covers 14 residues. V lost 3 bases and J lost 4; bases outside the gene matches: 7. The CDR3, as DNA: TGCAGTGCTAGGTCGGCTAGCGGGAATTACGAGCAGTACTTC. It is translated as CSARSASGNYEQYF.

This clonotype came up a few times. CDR3 DNA: TGTGCCAGCAGCTTAGTGGGGTCCGTGACAGGGGACAATGAGCAGTTCTTC. It yields the protein CASSLVGSVTGDNEQFF. This chain uses TRBV7-9 with TRBJ2-1; the match to TRBD1 covers 8 bases. Per germline, CDR1 SEHNR and CDR2 FQNEAQ (reference sequence). Unmatched junction bases numbered 10, after V lost 1 base and J lost 5 bases. The CDR3 totals 17 residues.

V and J are TRBV7-3 and TRBJ2-5; 10 bases are a match to TRBD1. The germline V gene has CDR1 SGHTA and CDR2 FQGTGA. The ends lost 4 bases at V and 4 bases at J; junction bases unmatched: 9. The CDR3 sequence is 16 residues long. Here the CDR3 reads CASSSGLGDRGETQYF. Written as DNA, the CDR3 is TGTGCCAGCAGCTCAGGGCTCGGGGACAGGGGAGAGACCCAGTACTTC.

This clonotype was detected a few times. J is TRBJ1-1 and V is TRBV20-1, with D unclear. The CDR3 contains 12 residues. CDR1 is DFQATT, CDR2 SNEGSKA, per germline (reference sequence). The CDR3 DNA is TGCAGCAGCTACCTTGGGAACACTGAAGCTTTCTTT. Encoded protein: CSSYLGNTEAFF.

This chain uses TRBV25-1 with TRBJ2-7; D might be TRBD2 (5 bases). CDR3 length: 13 residues. The germline V gene has CDR1 MGHDK and CDR2 SYGVNS. Trimming removed 7 bases from V and 6 bases from J, with 16 bases in between. CDR3 nucleotides: TGTGCCAGCAAGCGAGAGGGCTATGGCGAGCAGTACTTC. Translated: CASKREGYGEQYF.

This clonotype was seen a handful of times. This chain uses TRBV19 with TRBJ2-1, with TRBD2 matching over 11 bases. Per germline, CDR1 LNHDA and CDR2 SQIVND (reference sequence). V was clipped by 1 base and J by 8 bases; unmatched bases: 4. The CDR3 extends over 15 amino acids. CDR3 loop: CASSIGGLAVHEQFF. CDR3 DNA: TGTGCCAGTAGTATAGGGGGACTAGCGGTGCATGAGCAGTTCTTC.

The rearrangement joins TRBV6-5 to TRBJ2-7; possible D gene TRBD1, 5 bases. This CDR3 is built from 13 residues. Germline V CDR1 and CDR2: MNHEY, SVGAGI. V lost 7 bases to trimming and J lost 2 bases, with 12 bases between them. The CDR3 loop is CASTMGRTYEQYF. The DNA of the CDR3 is TGTGCCAGCACTATGGGGCGGACCTACGAGCAGTACTTC.

The chain employs TRBV7-8 and TRBJ2-1; perhaps TRBD2 as D (6 bases). The CDR3 loop spans 14 amino acids. Germline V gene lookup returns CDR1 SGHVS and CDR2 FQNEAQ. Between the trimmed V and J ends, which lost 1 base and 9 bases, there was a span of 13 bases. CDR3 protein: CASSLGGVKIEQFF. DNA for the CDR3: TGTGCCAGCAGCTTAGGGGGGGTCAAAATTGAGCAGTTCTTC.

The chain uses TRBV7-2 and TRBJ2-1; TRBD2 aligns across 9 bases. This CDR3 comprises 15 residues. Looked up from germline, CDR1 is SGHTA and CDR2 is FQGNSA. Trimming cost V 3 bases and J 7 bases; bases outside gene matches: 7. The CDR3 sequence: CASSFSGSSLNEQFF. DNA for the CDR3: TGTGCCAGCAGCTTTAGCGGGAGTTCCTTGAATGAGCAGTTCTTC.

In its sample, this clonotype was seen a few times. The V call is TRBV24-1, the J call TRBJ1-5; D perhaps matches TRBD1 (5 bases). CDR3 size: 15 residues. The germline V gene has CDR1 KGHDR and CDR2 SFDVKD. Trimming shortened V by 6 bases and J by 4 bases, and 15 bases separated the two germline ends. The CDR3 sequence is CATSSGWTSNQPQHF. CDR3 coding DNA: TGTGCCACCAGTTCTGGATGGACATCTAATCAGCCCCAGCATTTT.

This clonotype has just a few counts. V and J are TRBV9 and TRBJ1-1; D perhaps matches TRBD1 (5 bases). The CDR3 sequence is 13 residues long. Trimming stripped 2 bases from V and 4 bases from J, with 9 bases between. Germline CDR1 reads SGDLS; CDR2 reads YYNGEE. The CDR3 bases are TGTGCCAGCAGCGTCGGGCAGGGCACTGAAGCTTTCTTT. Amino acids: CASSVGQGTEAFF.

The J gene is TRBJ1-6, the V gene TRBV30; D perhaps matches TRBD1 (6 bases). The germline V gene encodes CDR1 GTSNPN and CDR2 SVGIG (reference sequence). This CDR3 has 17 residues. V was pared by 8 bases and J by 7 bases, with 27 bases between. The CDR3 reads CALQALQGLWGNSPLHF. CDR3 DNA: TGTGCCCTCCAAGCCTTACAGGGACTCTGGGGAAATTCACCCCTCCACTTT. Full variable domain (outside the CDR3, taken from reference TRBV30 and TRBJ1-6): SQTIHQWPATLVQPVGSPLSLECTVEGTSNPNLYWYRQAAGRGLQLLFYSVGIGQISSEVPQNLSASRPQDRQFILSSKKLLLSDSGFYLCALQALQGLWGNSPLHFGNGTRLTVT.

The genes are TRBV5-1 and TRBJ2-4; D possibly corresponds to TRBD1 (5 bases). The CDR3 sequence is 15 residues long. Germline V gene sequence: CDR1 SGHRS, CDR2 YFSETQ. V was clipped by 4 bases and J by 5 bases, with 16 bases between them. Here the CDR3 reads CASSPWAGPENIQYF. The CDR3 DNA is TGCGCCAGCAGCCCCTGGGCAGGGCCAGAAAACATTCAGTACTTC. Full variable domain (rest looked up from reference TRBV5-1 and TRBJ2-4): KAGVTQTPRYLIKTRGQQVTLSCSPISGHRSVSWYQQTPGQGLQFLFEYFSETQRNKGNFPGRFSGRQFSNSRSEMNVSTLELGDSALYLCASSPWAGPENIQYFGAGTRLSVL.

J is TRBJ1-2 and V is TRBV9; D might be TRBD1 (6 bases). Germline lookup yields CDR1 SGDLS and CDR2 YYNGEE. V was clipped by 4 bases and J by 8 bases, with 21 bases between them. The length of the CDR3 is 15 residues. CDR3: CASSPSWTVLMGYTF. CDR3 in DNA: TGTGCCAGCAGCCCCTCGTGGACAGTCCTGATGGGCTACACCTTC.

The chain uses TRBV15 and TRBJ1-5; tentative D call: TRBD1 (5 bases). Germline V gene lookup returns CDR1 LNHNV and CDR2 YYDKDF (reference sequence). The CDR3 runs 15 residues. Deletions cut 1 base from V and 1 base from J, with 8 bases between. Here the CDR3 reads CATSRAGRSNQPQHF. CDR3 DNA: TGTGCCACCAGCAGAGCGGGACGGAGCAATCAGCCCCAGCATTTT.

This clonotype was recorded many times. V and J are TRBV5-1 and TRBJ1-2; D is unresolved. The ends were cut back, 0 bases at V and 3 bases at J, with 12 bases in the middle. There are 15 residues in the CDR3. Germline V gene lookup returns CDR1 SGHRS and CDR2 YFSETQ. The CDR3 coding sequence is TGCGCCAGCAGCTTGGGGCATATGGGCGACTATGGCTACACCTTC. As protein: CASSLGHMGDYGYTF.

V usage is TRBV12-3 or TRBV12-4 and J usage is TRBJ2-5, with 10 bases identical to TRBD2. The CDR3 covers 15 residues. After removal of 3 bases from V and 5 bases from J, the junction contained 6 bases not matched to a gene. CDR3 in DNA: TGTGCCAGCAGTTTGGCTAGCGGGAGTGGTGAGACCCAGTACTTC. Protein product: CASSLASGSGETQYF.

Only a few counts were recorded for this clonotype. This rearrangement joins TRBV2 to TRBJ2-7; D is possibly TRBD2 (6 bases). Germline assignment: CDR1 SNHLY and CDR2 FYNNEI. Trimming left V 5 bases short and J 0 bases short, with 14 bases between. This CDR3 contains 15 residues. The CDR3 sequence is CASSWDGGSSYEQYF. CDR3 DNA: TGTGCCAGCAGTTGGGACGGGGGAAGCTCCTACGAGCAGTACTTC.

This clonotype was observed at least ten times. This chain links TRBV12-3 or TRBV12-4 with TRBJ2-3; D may be TRBD2 (7 bases). V lost 6 bases, J lost 4 bases, and 17 bases lay in between. CDR3 length equals 15 residues. CDR3 in DNA: TGTGCCAGCAGGGGCGGGGGCGGAGGCGCAGATACGCAGTATTTT. Translating it yields CASRGGGGGADTQYF.

V and J are TRBV5-1 and TRBJ2-6, with D perhaps TRBD2 (6 bases). The CDR3 has 16 residues. Germline values: CDR1 SGHRS, CDR2 YFSETQ. With 1 base removed from V and 4 bases from J, the gap between germline ends came to 12 bases. DNA of the CDR3: TGCGCCAGCAGCTTGCCTACGGGGGAAGGGGCCAACGTCCTGACTTTC. Encoded protein: CASSLPTGEGANVLTF.

This clonotype occurred many times. The chain links TRBV7-2 to TRBJ1-1; possibly TRBD1 for D (5 bases). With 4 bases removed from V and 0 bases from J, the gap between germline ends came to 15 bases. The CDR3 is made up of 16 amino acids. Germline-derived CDR1 and CDR2 are SGHTA and FQGNSA. CDR3 sequence: CASSSGVGLLNTEAFF. The DNA for the CDR3 is TGTGCCAGCAGCTCTGGGGTGGGACTCCTGAACACTGAAGCTTTCTTT.

The chain links TRBV6-5 to TRBJ2-1; 10 positions match TRBD2. Trimming cost V 2 bases and J 6 bases; bases outside gene matches: 7. Germline V CDR1 and CDR2: MNHEY, SVGAGI. The length of the CDR3 is 16 residues. The CDR3: CASSYVWTSGRNEQFF. The CDR3 DNA reads as TGTGCCAGCAGTTACGTGTGGACTAGCGGACGCAATGAGCAGTTCTTC.

This clonotype was seen many times. V and J are TRBV7-9 and TRBJ2-5; D remains ambiguous. The CDR3 length is 11 residues. CDR1 is SEHNR and CDR2 is FQNEAQ in the germline V gene (reference sequence). V lost 5 bases, J lost 5 bases, and 6 bases lay in between. DNA for the CDR3: TGTGCCAGCAGCGCACATGAGACCCAGTACTTC. Amino acids: CASSAHETQYF.

This clonotype was found a few times. V usage is TRBV6-6 and J usage is TRBJ1-2; D not resolved. The V end lost 1 base, the J end lost 4 bases, and 13 bases lay between the germline ends. Germline V gene sequence: CDR1 MNHNY, CDR2 SVGAGI (reference sequence). This CDR3 spans 15 amino acids. In nucleotides, the CDR3 is TGTGCCAGCAGTTACTATGGAGGAAGGAGCTATGGCTACACCTTC. It translates to CASSYYGGRSYGYTF.

The chain is built from TRBV9 and TRBJ2-3, with 8 bases matching TRBD2. Germline values: CDR1 SGDLS, CDR2 YYNGEE. Trimming at V came to 7 bases and at J to 5 bases, leaving 9 bases not matched to a gene. The CDR3 spans 14 residues. In nucleotides, the CDR3 is TGTGCCAGCTCCCTCGCGGGGGGCATAGATACGCAGTATTTT. As protein: CASSLAGGIDTQYF.